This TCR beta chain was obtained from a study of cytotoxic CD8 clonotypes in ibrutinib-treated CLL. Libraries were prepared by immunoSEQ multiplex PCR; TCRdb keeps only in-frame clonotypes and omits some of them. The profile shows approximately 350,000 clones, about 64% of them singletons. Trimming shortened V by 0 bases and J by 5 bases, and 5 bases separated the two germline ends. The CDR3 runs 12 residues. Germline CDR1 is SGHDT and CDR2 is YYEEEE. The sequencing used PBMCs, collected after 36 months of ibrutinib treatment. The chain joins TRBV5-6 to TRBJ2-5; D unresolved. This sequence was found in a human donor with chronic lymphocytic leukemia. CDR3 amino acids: CASSLVGETQYF. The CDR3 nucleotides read TGTGCCAGCAGCTTGGTCGGGGAGACCCAGTACTTC.